Presented here are 30 T cell receptor beta chains from one specimen sequenced in a study of response to subunit inactivated influenza vaccine. TCRdb analysed the RT-PCR reads with MiXCR anew, one entry per CDR3 protein. The sample lists about 570,000 distinct CDR3 sequences, about 10% occurring once. Separately, the same data were catalogued under a study of T cells expressing NK-cell markers. This second study notes: The cDNA for TCR beta came from 5'RACE template switching with UMIs.

Sequenced material: PBMCs from blood, taken on the day of vaccination. The source is a man aged 45-65 years who received an inactivated influenza vaccine.

V usage is TRBV2 and J usage is TRBJ1-4; TRBD1 is a possible D gene (6 bases). The CDR3 length is 13 residues. V shed 8 bases and J shed 5 bases, with 12 bases lying between them. Germline-derived CDR1 and CDR2 are SNHLY and FYNNEI. The CDR3 region has the DNA TGTGCCAGCGGCGATGGACAGAATGAAAAACTGTTTTTT. As protein: CASGDGQNEKLFF.

As regards this clonotype: A read error may produce the germline difference seen at one junction end. This chain uses TRBV6-2 or TRBV6-3 with TRBJ1-2; possibly TRBD1 for D (6 bases). This CDR3 contains 14 residues. The germline V gene has CDR1 MNHEY and CDR2 SVGEGT. The CDR3 DNA reads TGTGCCAGCACATTACAGGGAAACGGCTATGGCTACGCCTTC. Protein product: CASTLQGNGYGYAF.

This clonotype was seen more than once but under ten times. The chain couples TRBV29-1 to TRBJ2-3; D is ambiguous. The CDR3 loop spans 14 amino acids. Trimming left V 6 bases short and J 2 bases short, with 15 bases between. Looked up from germline, CDR1 is SQVTM and CDR2 is ANQGSEA. The CDR3 bases are TGCAGCGTCCTTCTTATCAGCTCCACAGATACGCAGTATTTT. Encoded protein: CSVLLISSTDTQYF.

The J gene is TRBJ2-2, the V gene TRBV10-1; D may be TRBD1 or TRBD2 (5 bases each). The length of the CDR3 is 15 residues. Germline assignment: CDR1 WNHNN and CDR2 SYGVQD (reference sequence). Trimming shortened V by 6 bases and J by 4 bases, and 15 bases separated the two germline ends. The CDR3 loop is CASSRNGAVTGELFF. CDR3 coding DNA: TGCGCCAGCAGCAGAAACGGGGCTGTCACCGGGGAGCTGTTTTTT.

This clonotype was found many times. This chain joins TRBV28 and TRBJ2-1; D remains unclear. This CDR3 is 17 amino acids long. CDR1 is MDHEN, CDR2 SYDVKM, per germline. V was cut by 5 bases and J by 3 bases, with 20 bases left in between. CDR3 sequence reads: CASSIRLAGVFYNEQFF. The CDR3 region has the DNA TGTGCCAGCAGTATTAGACTCGCTGGGGTTTTCTACAATGAGCAGTTCTTC.

CDR3 nucleotide sequence: TGTGCCAGCATTCGGGAGGGGGCAGGCGAGACCCAGTACTTC. This encodes CASIREGAGETQYF. The gene calls are TRBV12-3 or TRBV12-4 and TRBJ2-5, with D possibly TRBD2 on 8 matching bases. This CDR3 comprises 14 residues. V was clipped by 7 bases and J by 5 bases, with 17 bases between them.

The chain couples TRBV12-3 or TRBV12-4 to TRBJ2-7; D is possibly TRBD2 (6 bases). V dropped 5 bases and J dropped 6 bases, with 17 bases sitting between them. CDR3 length: 14 amino acids. CDR3 nucleotide sequence: TGTGCCAGCAGTCCAGGGACTCCCTACGCCGAGCAGTACTTC. Translating gives CASSPGTPYAEQYF.

The rearrangement joins TRBV12-3 or TRBV12-4 to TRBJ2-5, with a weak D call TRBD2 (7 bases). V lost 4 bases and J 5 bases, leaving 14 bases between the germline ends. This CDR3 spans 14 amino acids. The CDR3 here is CASSSWGGVETQYF. In DNA form, the CDR3 reads TGTGCCAGCAGTTCCTGGGGGGGCGTTGAGACCCAGTACTTC.

This clonotype has a handful of counts. The chain uses TRBV28 and TRBJ2-5; 12 bases map to TRBD2. From germline, CDR1 is MDHEN and CDR2 SYDVKM. This CDR3 is 12 amino acids long. Trimming cost V 9 bases and J 8 bases; bases outside gene matches: 4. The CDR3 DNA sequence: TGTGCCAGTAGGACTAGCGGGGACACCCAGTACTTC. Its protein is CASRTSGDTQYF.

The chain recombines TRBV7-9 with TRBJ2-6, with TRBD1 matching 7 bases. There are 15 residues in the CDR3. The V segment lost 5 bases and the J segment 3 bases; nucleotides outside the gene matches: 4. Germline-derived CDR1 and CDR2 are SEHNR and FQNEAQ (reference sequence). As DNA, the CDR3 is TGTGCCAGCAGCGACACAGGGGTTGGGGCCAACGTCCTGACTTTC. Residues: CASSDTGVGANVLTF.

This sequence joins TRBV28 and TRBJ1-1, with D maybe TRBD1 (6 bases). The CDR3 runs to 16 residues. Germline loops: CDR1 MDHEN, CDR2 SYDVKM. Trimming took off 8 bases at V and 3 bases at J, with 22 bases between the two ends. CDR3 amino acids: CASGELGARWDTEAFF. Here the CDR3 DNA reads TGTGCCAGCGGAGAGCTGGGGGCAAGGTGGGACACTGAAGCTTTCTTT.

This clonotype appeared a few times. The chain recombines TRBV9 with TRBJ2-2, with 9 bases fitting TRBD1. The CDR3 covers 17 residues. Germline lookup yields CDR1 SGDLS and CDR2 YYNGEE. Losses at the gene ends were 0 bases for V and 4 bases for J; bases not matched to a gene: 7. CDR3 protein: CASSVETGTGFTGELFF. CDR3 DNA: TGTGCCAGCAGCGTAGAGACCGGGACAGGGTTCACCGGGGAGCTGTTTTTT.

The sample holds many counts of this clonotype. The chain combines TRBV5-1 with TRBJ2-7, with TRBD2 as a possible D gene (5 bases). The CDR3 consists of 15 residues. V lost 4 bases and J 4 bases, leaving 18 bases between the germline ends. CDR1 SGHRS and CDR2 YFSETQ come from the germline V gene. CDR3 sequence reads: CASSIALEARYEQYF. The DNA of the CDR3 is TGCGCCAGCAGCATCGCCTTGGAGGCAAGGTACGAGCAGTACTTC. The full variable domain, its missing parts supplied by reference TRBV5-1 and TRBJ2-7, is KAGVTQTPRYLIKTRGQQVTLSCSPISGHRSVSWYQQTPGQGLQFLFEYFSETQRNKGNFPGRFSGRQFSNSRSEMNVSTLELGDSALYLCASSIALEARYEQYFGPGTRLTVT.

The sample holds a few counts of this clonotype. The chain employs TRBV2 and TRBJ2-1; 10 nucleotides agree with TRBD2. CDR3 length: 18 amino acids. In germline, CDR1 is SNHLY, CDR2 FYNNEI. The junction had 15 bases not matched to a gene; V was cut back by 2 bases and J by 8 bases. In DNA, the CDR3 is TGTGCCAGCAGTGAATTTGGGCTAGCGGGAGACGTCGGCGATGAGCAGTTCTTC. As protein: CASSEFGLAGDVGDEQFF. Complete variable domain (other parts from reference TRBV2 and TRBJ2-1): EPEVTQTPSHQVTQMGQEVILRCVPISNHLYFYWYRQILGQKVEFLVSFYNNEISEKSEIFDDQFSVERPDGSNFTLKIRSTKLEDSAMYFCASSEFGLAGDVGDEQFFGPGTRLTVL.

Many counts were recorded for this clonotype. CDR3 loop: CASSSLRGVTDTQYF. CDR3 DNA: TGTGCCAGCAGCTCCCTTCGGGGTGTCACAGATACGCAGTATTTT. The rearrangement uses TRBV7-9 and TRBJ2-3; TRBD2 is a possible D gene (5 bases). The CDR3 is 15 amino acids. V lost 4 bases and J lost 2, with 13 bases in between. Germline V lookup: CDR1 SEHNR, CDR2 FQNEAQ (reference sequence). The full variable domain, with the rest looked up from reference TRBV7-9 and TRBJ2-3, is DTGVSQNPRHKITKRGQNVTFRCDPISEHNRLYWYRQTLGQGPEFLTYFQNEAQLEKSRLLSDRFSAERPKGSFSTLEIQRTEQGDSAMYLCASSSLRGVTDTQYFGPGTRLTVL.

This clonotype was observed a handful of times. The CDR3 DNA reads TGCGCCAGCAGCCAAGATCACGGGAGGATGAACACTGAAGCTTTCTTT. Amino acid sequence: CASSQDHGRMNTEAFF. The V and J genes are TRBV4-3 and TRBJ1-1; D is uncertain. With 0 bases removed from V and 0 bases from J, the gap between germline ends came to 11 bases. Looked up from germline, CDR1 is LGHNA and CDR2 is YSLEER. The CDR3 contains 16 residues.

The chain uses TRBV5-5 and TRBJ2-5, with D tentatively TRBD1 or TRBD2 (6 bases each). Germline V lookup: CDR1 SGHKS, CDR2 YYEKEE (reference sequence). Trimming took 0 bases from V and 4 from J, leaving 16 bases between them. The CDR3 has 16 residues. The CDR3 region is CASSLGGATGVETQYF. The DNA of the CDR3 is TGTGCCAGCAGCTTGGGGGGGGCGACAGGAGTAGAGACCCAGTACTTC.

V gene TRBV5-1 combines with J gene TRBJ2-3, with D unclear. CDR3 length: 16 amino acids. V was pared by 1 base and J by 2 bases, with 14 bases between. From germline, CDR1 is SGHRS and CDR2 YFSETQ. CDR3 DNA: TGCGCCAGCAGCTTGTGGGTTGACCGATACACAGATACGCAGTATTTT. Translating gives CASSLWVDRYTDTQYF.

This clonotype has ten or more counts. CDR3 DNA sequence: TGCGCCAGCAGCTTCAACGCCGGGGAAAAACTGTTTTTT. As protein: CASSFNAGEKLFF. The V and J genes are TRBV5-1 and TRBJ1-4; D unclear. This CDR3 comprises 13 residues. CDR1 SGHRS and CDR2 YFSETQ come from the germline V gene. V dropped 2 bases and J dropped 8 bases, with 10 bases sitting between them.

J is TRBJ2-2 and V is TRBV3-1; D is unclear. The V end lost 2 bases, the J end lost 9 bases, and 10 bases lay between the germline ends. The germline V gene has CDR1 LGHDT and CDR2 YNNKEL (reference sequence). This CDR3 comprises 13 residues. The CDR3 DNA reads as TGTGCCAGCAGCCAATTTGCGGAGAGGGAGCTGTTTTTT. It specifies CASSQFAERELFF.

There are a few counts of this clonotype. This chain connects TRBV12-3 or TRBV12-4 to TRBJ1-2, with 7 nucleotides matching TRBD1. The CDR3 has 13 amino acids. V trimming: 3 bases; J trimming: 6 bases; junction bases outside the gene matches: 4. CDR3 region: CASSLGTVHGYTF. The CDR3 coding sequence is TGTGCCAGCAGTTTGGGGACAGTACATGGCTACACCTTC.

This clonotype showed up just a few times. The DNA of the CDR3 is TGCAGTGCTAGCACCGGGACAGTCTACGAGCAGTACTTC. This translates into CSASTGTVYEQYF. V gene TRBV20-1 combines with J gene TRBJ2-7, with 7 bases fitting TRBD1. The germline CDR1 and CDR2 sequences are DFQATT and SNEGSKA (reference sequence). After removal of 3 bases from V and 3 bases from J, the junction contained 5 bases not matched to a gene. There are 13 residues in the CDR3.

The V gene is TRBV2, the J gene TRBJ2-3, with TRBD2 identical over 9 bases. The CDR3 consists of 15 residues. Unmatched junction bases numbered 11, after V lost 7 bases and J lost 6 bases. CDR1 and CDR2 from the germline V gene are SNHLY and FYNNEI. For the CDR3, the DNA is TGTGCCAGCAAGTTCCTTGCGGGGGGGCTGGATACGCAGTATTTT. This gives the protein CASKFLAGGLDTQYF.

The chain uses TRBV7-9 and TRBJ2-7, with 8 bases lining up with TRBD1. CDR1 is SEHNR, CDR2 FQNEAQ, per germline (reference sequence). The CDR3 has 15 amino acids. The trim removed 7 bases at V and 1 base at J, leaving 9 bases unmatched. CDR3 protein: CASTDDRGKSYEQYF. In nucleotides, the CDR3 is TGTGCCAGCACCGATGACAGGGGAAAGTCCTACGAGCAGTACTTC.

The table lists this clonotype with a few counts. V usage is TRBV2 and J usage is TRBJ1-2; 10 nucleotides agree with TRBD1. Per germline, CDR1 SNHLY and CDR2 FYNNEI. This CDR3 spans 15 amino acids. The V and J ends lost 7 bases and 4 bases, in that order; junction bases with no gene match: 9. The CDR3 region is CASKLGTGVVYGYTF. The DNA of the CDR3 is TGTGCCAGCAAGTTAGGGACAGGGGTTGTCTATGGCTACACCTTC.

This clonotype was counted only a few times. The genes are TRBV5-1 and TRBJ2-7; no definite D call. The CDR3 spans 14 residues. Germline CDR1 SGHRS, CDR2 YFSETQ. Trimming removed 0 bases at V and 0 bases at J, with 7 bases between. CDR3 in DNA: TGCGCCAGCAGCTTGGACTCTTCCTCCTACGAGCAGTACTTC. It codes for CASSLDSSSYEQYF. The variable domain in full, completed from reference TRBV5-1 and TRBJ2-7, reads KAGVTQTPRYLIKTRGQQVTLSCSPISGHRSVSWYQQTPGQGLQFLFEYFSETQRNKGNFPGRFSGRQFSNSRSEMNVSTLELGDSALYLCASSLDSSSYEQYFGPGTRLTVT.

The V and J genes are TRBV6-1 and TRBJ2-2; 7 nucleotides match TRBD1. Germline CDR1 is MNHNS and CDR2 is SASEGT. The CDR3 is 14 amino acids. V was clipped by 6 bases and J by 6 bases; unmatched bases: 7. The CDR3 is CASSQLTGPGELFF. CDR3 bases: TGTGCCAGCAGCCAATTGACAGGGCCCGGGGAGCTGTTTTTT.

This clonotype was seen repeatedly, ten times or more. The genes are TRBV18 and TRBJ2-3; TRBD1 matches at 7 bases. J was trimmed by 2 bases and V by 3 bases; bases with no gene match: 8. This CDR3 has 16 residues. Germline V gene sequence: CDR1 KGHSH, CDR2 LQKENI. CDR3 sequence reads: CASSPRQGSITDTQYF. CDR3 bases: TGTGCCAGCTCACCTCGACAGGGCTCCATCACAGATACGCAGTATTTT.

There are a few counts of this clonotype. Being one base from a much bigger clone, this may be a read error. The rearrangement joins TRBV27 to TRBJ1-2; D is perhaps TRBD1 (6 bases). The germline CDR1 and CDR2 sequences are MNHEY and SMNVEV (reference sequence). The V end was cut by 5 bases, the J end by 2 bases, with 12 bases between. The length of the CDR3 is 14 residues. The CDR3 sequence: CASSPLTGNYGYTF. Written as DNA, the CDR3 is TGTGCCAGCAGTCCCCTCACAGGGAACTATGGCTACACCTTC.

The genes are TRBV20-1 and TRBJ2-3; 7 bases map to TRBD1. The CDR3 has 15 residues. V was pared by 5 bases and J by 6 bases, with 14 bases of the junction left unmatched. Per the germline V gene, CDR1 is DFQATT and CDR2 is SNEGSKA (reference sequence). CDR3: CSALPLGGLADTQYF. Here the CDR3 DNA reads TGCAGTGCTCTCCCCCTAGGGGGCCTCGCGGATACGCAGTATTTT.